These 22 T cell receptor beta chains came from one sample sequenced in a study of T cells after posttransplantation cyclophosphamide. The repertoire was sequenced with immunoSEQ multiplex PCR; TCRdb's copy has only in-frame clones and lacks some. The table lists about 22,000 clones, with no singletons. Sequenced: PBMCs. The receptor source for this set is a woman between 45 and 65 years old in good health, CMV-negative, and a related stem cell transplant donor.

This clone showed up many times. This chain connects TRBV9 to TRBJ1-6; the D gene is possibly TRBD1 (6 bases). CDR3 length: 15 amino acids. Deletions cut 0 bases from V and 9 bases from J, with 13 bases between. Germline values: CDR1 SGDLS, CDR2 YYNGEE. The CDR3 DNA follows: TGTGCCAGCAGCGTAGAAGCAGGGGAAAGTTCACCCCTCCACTTT. This codes for CASSVEAGESSPLHF.

The table lists this clone with many counts. The V and J genes are TRBV4-2 and TRBJ1-1; TRBD1 agrees at 10 bases. This CDR3 spans 16 amino acids. V was clipped by 4 bases and J by 4 bases; unmatched bases: 9. The germline V gene has CDR1 LGHNA and CDR2 YNFKEQ. The CDR3 spells CASSRGTGDGGTEAFF. In DNA, the CDR3 is TGTGCCAGCAGCCGGGGGACAGGGGATGGAGGCACTGAAGCTTTCTTT.

This clone was counted many times. The chain couples TRBV19 to TRBJ2-2, with D uncertain. The CDR3 loop spans 14 amino acids. V was clipped by 2 bases and J by 5 bases, with 9 bases between them. Germline V gives CDR1 LNHDA, CDR2 SQIVND (reference sequence). The CDR3 sequence is CASSIYEETGELFF. CDR3 sequence (DNA): TGTGCCAGTAGTATATACGAGGAAACCGGGGAGCTGTTTTTT.

This clone was counted at least ten times. The chain employs TRBV7-5 and TRBJ2-7; no DNA check was done on the table's D call, TRBD2. TRBV7-5 is a documented pseudogene. The CDR3 runs 15 residues. The CDR3 nucleotides read TGTGTCAGAAGCTTAGGTGGCGGCGGAGGTTGCGAGCAGTACTTC. Translating gives CVRSLGGGGGCEQYF.

This clone was observed a few times. V gene TRBV5-1 combines with J gene TRBJ2-4, with 12 bases that match TRBD2. From germline, CDR1 is SGHRS and CDR2 YFSETQ. Trimming removed 0 bases from V and 6 bases from J; junction bases left unmatched: 10. The CDR3 is 18 residues long. The CDR3 loop reads CASSLELAGGGVGNIQYF. The CDR3 DNA follows: TGCGCCAGCAGCTTGGAACTAGCGGGAGGAGGGGTGGGAAACATTCAGTACTTC. The whole variable domain, filled in from reference TRBV5-1 and TRBJ2-4, reads KAGVTQTPRYLIKTRGQQVTLSCSPISGHRSVSWYQQTPGQGLQFLFEYFSETQRNKGNFPGRFSGRQFSNSRSEMNVSTLELGDSALYLCASSLELAGGGVGNIQYFGAGTRLSVL.

The table lists this clone with many counts. CDR3 residues: CASSQDQRRLKGYNEQFF. CDR3 bases: TGTGCCAGCAGCCAAGATCAGCGAAGACTAAAGGGATACAATGAGCAGTTCTTC. The chain has TRBV4-2 and TRBJ2-1; D is possibly TRBD2 (5 bases). The CDR3 has 18 residues. CDR1 and CDR2 (germline): LGHNA, YNFKEQ. V was trimmed by 0 bases and J by 4 bases, leaving 19 bases between them.

The sample holds many counts of this clone. CDR3 nucleotides: TGTGCCAGCAGTCAAGCTAGCGGGAGAGACTCGGAGACCCAGTACTTC. Protein sequence: CASSQASGRDSETQYF. The chain couples TRBV28 to TRBJ2-5; 10 bases are a match to TRBD2. V was clipped by 5 bases and J by 5 bases; unmatched bases: 11. CDR1 and CDR2 (germline): MDHEN, SYDVKM. The CDR3 contains 16 residues.

This clone was detected ten times or more. V gene TRBV19 combines with J gene TRBJ1-2; 7 bases fit TRBD1. V dropped 3 bases and J dropped 3; count of bases not matched to a gene: 10. The CDR3 is 16 residues long. Germline CDR1 is LNHDA and CDR2 is SQIVND (reference sequence). CDR3 loop: CASSILFDRADYGYTF. CDR3 DNA: TGTGCCAGTAGTATCCTCTTCGACAGGGCCGACTATGGCTACACCTTC.

This clone was picked up many times. This chain connects TRBV27 to TRBJ2-6; a possible D gene is TRBD1 (6 bases). The CDR3 extends over 16 amino acids. V was trimmed by 2 bases and J by 0 bases, leaving 8 bases between them. CDR1 MNHEY and CDR2 SMNVEV come from the germline V gene (reference sequence). The CDR3 is CASSLTGNSGANVLTF. Here the CDR3 DNA reads TGTGCCAGCAGTTTAACAGGGAACTCTGGGGCCAACGTCCTGACTTTC.

In its sample, this clone was seen many times. The V gene is TRBV4-1, the J gene TRBJ1-4; D is ambiguous. V lost 1 base, J lost 0 bases, and 15 bases lay in between. This CDR3 spans 18 amino acids. CDR1 and CDR2 (germline): MGHRA, YSYEKL. The CDR3 loop is CASSQVRFGDATNEKLFF. CDR3 DNA sequence: TGCGCCAGCAGCCAAGTGAGGTTCGGGGATGCAACTAATGAAAAACTGTTTTTT.

This clone came up many times. The J gene is TRBJ2-1, the V gene TRBV15; 8 bases align to TRBD2. The junction had 10 bases not matched to a gene; V was cut back by 5 bases and J by 7 bases. CDR3 length: 15 residues. Germline assignment: CDR1 LNHNV and CDR2 YYDKDF (reference sequence). The CDR3: CATSRGTSMDNEQFF. The CDR3 region has the DNA TGTGCCACCAGCCGCGGGACTAGTATGGATAATGAGCAGTTCTTC.

This clone was seen many times. This chain uses TRBV13 with TRBJ1-1; D possibly corresponds to TRBD1 (5 bases). V was pared by 2 bases and J by 5 bases, with 6 bases between. CDR1 is PRHDT, CDR2 FYEKMQ, per germline (reference sequence). CDR3 length: 12 residues. The CDR3 loop reads CASSLRQTEAFF. DNA of the CDR3: TGTGCCAGCAGCTTAAGACAGACTGAAGCTTTCTTT.

This clone was seen at least ten times. This chain links TRBV7-3 with TRBJ1-1; D is undetermined. CDR3 length equals 13 residues. V was cut by 4 bases and J by 3 bases, with 9 bases left in between. The germline CDR1 and CDR2 sequences are SGHTA and FQGTGA. The CDR3 DNA reads as TGTGCCAGCAGCTCACAGAGAGACACTGAAGCTTTCTTT. Its protein is CASSSQRDTEAFF.

This clone was detected ten times or more. The CDR3 sequence: CASSPLATGELFF. The CDR3 DNA follows: TGTGCCAGCAGTCCACTAGCAACCGGGGAGCTGTTTTTT. The chain employs TRBV27 and TRBJ2-2, with D possibly matching TRBD2 (6 bases). Trimming stripped 5 bases from V and 5 bases from J, with 9 bases between. The CDR3 is 13 amino acids. Looked up from germline, CDR1 is MNHEY and CDR2 is SMNVEV (reference sequence).

This clone was counted at least ten times. The rearrangement uses TRBV5-1 and TRBJ2-7, with 9 bases identical to TRBD2. The V gene end was trimmed by 0 bases and the J gene end by 2 bases; junction bases not matched to a gene: 12. The CDR3 covers 18 residues. Per germline, CDR1 SGHRS and CDR2 YFSETQ. The CDR3 here is CASSLANLGGRATYEQYF. Written as DNA, the CDR3 is TGCGCCAGCAGCTTGGCCAATCTTGGCGGGAGGGCAACCTACGAGCAGTACTTC.

This clone showed up many times. V and J are TRBV9 and TRBJ2-2; perhaps TRBD2 as D (6 bases). Trimming stripped 10 bases from V and 0 bases from J, with 16 bases between. CDR3 length: 15 amino acids. CDR1 is SGDLS, CDR2 YYNGEE, per germline. The CDR3 is CAQREARANTGELFF. The CDR3 DNA reads TGTGCCCAGAGGGAGGCTCGTGCGAACACCGGGGAGCTGTTTTTT.

This clone appeared many times. The genes are TRBV5-1 and TRBJ1-5; perhaps TRBD1 as D (5 bases). CDR3 length: 15 residues. V gave up 0 bases and J gave up 7 bases, with 14 bases separating them. Germline CDR1 reads SGHRS; CDR2 reads YFSETQ. The DNA of the CDR3 is TGCGCCAGCAGCTTGGACGGGGGGGGAGGACAGCCCCAGCATTTT. Translation: CASSLDGGGGQPQHF.

This clone was seen at least ten times. The V gene is TRBV27, the J gene TRBJ1-2, with 12 bases lining up with TRBD1. The CDR3 sequence is 16 residues long. The V gene end was trimmed by 0 bases and the J gene end by 4 bases; junction bases not matched to a gene: 3. Germline values: CDR1 MNHEY, CDR2 SMNVEV (reference sequence). The DNA of the CDR3 is TGTGCCAGCAGTTTATCCCCGGGACAGGGGGCCTATGGCTACACCTTC. This sequence encodes CASSLSPGQGAYGYTF.

This clone was counted many times. The gene calls are TRBV9 and TRBJ2-3; D is perhaps TRBD2 (6 bases). The CDR3 is 15 amino acids. Looked up from germline, CDR1 is SGDLS and CDR2 is YYNGEE. V lost 6 bases to trimming and J lost 5 bases, with 19 bases between them. DNA of the CDR3: TGTGCCAGCACCCGACTAGGGTTGTTGCTAGATACGCAGTATTTT. It specifies CASTRLGLLLDTQYF.

This clone was observed at least ten times. The V gene is TRBV5-6, the J gene TRBJ2-3, with 10 bases lining up with TRBD1. The CDR3 length is 15 residues. Germline assignment: CDR1 SGHDT and CDR2 YYEEEE. V dropped 4 bases and J dropped 2; count of bases not matched to a gene: 4. The CDR3 DNA is TGTGCCAGCAGCCTGACAGGGGGCCCCACAGATACGCAGTATTTT. Encoded protein: CASSLTGGPTDTQYF.

This clone was observed many times. This chain uses TRBV7-2 with TRBJ1-6; the D gene is possibly TRBD1 (5 bases). The germline V and J ends were trimmed by 5 bases and 7 bases, with 18 bases remaining between them. The CDR3 loop spans 16 amino acids. CDR1 and CDR2 (germline): SGHTA, FQGNSA. The CDR3 DNA follows: TGTGCCAGCAGCCCCCTTATACAGGTCTCGAATTCACCCCTCCACTTT. This encodes CASSPLIQVSNSPLHF.

In regard to this clone: This sequence may be a read error, since a much larger clone differs from it by one base. CDR3 coding DNA: TGCGCCAGCAGCCCCTTCCGGGACTACCACAATGAGCAGTTCTTC. The encoded protein is CASSPFRDYHNEQFF. This chain uses TRBV5-1 with TRBJ2-1; 7 nucleotides match TRBD2. Per germline, CDR1 SGHRS and CDR2 YFSETQ. This CDR3 is 15 amino acids long. V lost 4 bases and J lost 5; bases outside the gene matches: 9.